A single sample gave rise to the 25 T cell receptor beta chains below, sequenced in a study of T cell changes during pregnancy in multiple sclerosis. The protocol was immunoSEQ multiplex PCR, while the TCRdb copy is restricted to in-frame clones and leaves out a portion. The sample comprises approximately 20,000 clones, roughly nine tenths of which are singletons, and about 7.5% rests with the top ten. Sequencing used CD8+ T cells from peripheral blood mononuclear cells, obtained in the second trimester of pregnancy. These receptors all stem from a female donor in good health, enrolled as a control in a pregnancy study.

The rearrangement links TRBV28 to TRBJ2-1; D is possibly TRBD2 (6 bases). This CDR3 has 15 amino acids. Germline V gene data show CDR1 as MDHEN and CDR2 as SYDVKM. Trimming took off 5 bases at V and 3 bases at J, with 14 bases between the two ends. The CDR3 bases are TGTGCCAGCAGTCCCCATCGGCGGGACTACAATGAGCAGTTCTTC. Protein: CASSPHRRDYNEQFF.

This chain connects TRBV9 to TRBJ2-7; 11 bases map to TRBD1. J gave up 7 bases and V 7 bases, and 4 bases lay outside the gene matches. In germline, CDR1 is SGDLS, CDR2 YYNGEE. CDR3 length: 12 residues. The DNA of the CDR3 is TGTGCCAGCGGACAGGGGGCGCGGGAGCAGTACTTC. It codes for CASGQGAREQYF.

The chain links TRBV5-5 to TRBJ2-5; the match to TRBD2 covers 8 bases. With V trimmed by 4 bases and J by 5 bases, 7 bases remained unmatched. CDR3 length: 14 residues. Per the germline V gene, CDR1 is SGHKS and CDR2 is YYEKEE (reference sequence). For the CDR3, the DNA is TGTGCCAGCAGCCACGGGGGGGGGCTGGAGACCCAGTACTTC. Translating it yields CASSHGGGLETQYF.

The rearrangement joins TRBV4-1 to TRBJ2-5; 12 bases agree with TRBD2. Losses at the gene ends were 1 base for V and 7 bases for J; bases not matched to a gene: 10. The germline V gene has CDR1 MGHRA and CDR2 YSYEKL. The CDR3 sequence is 17 residues long. The CDR3 DNA reads as TGCGCCAGCAGCCAAGGGGGGGTACTAGCGGGGGGCGGGACCCAGTACTTC. Translating gives CASSQGGVLAGGGTQYF.

The chain combines TRBV6-5 with TRBJ2-3; TRBD2 matches at 8 bases. CDR3 length equals 15 residues. Germline V gene lookup returns CDR1 MNHEY and CDR2 SVGAGI. V lost 2 bases to trimming and J lost 3 bases; unmatched junction nucleotides: 4. CDR3 sequence reads: CASSYQPGGTDTQYF. CDR3 DNA sequence: TGTGCCAGCAGTTACCAGCCGGGAGGGACAGATACGCAGTATTTT.

The chain combines TRBV5-1 with TRBJ1-4; 7 bases are a match to TRBD1. Germline trimming cut 4 bases from V and 4 bases from J; bases unmatched to any gene: 4. Germline V gene sequence: CDR1 SGHRS, CDR2 YFSETQ. The CDR3 length is 14 residues. CDR3 coding DNA: TGCGCCAGCAGCCCGGGGGACAGTAATGAAAAACTGTTTTTT. As protein: CASSPGDSNEKLFF.

The rearrangement uses TRBV27 and TRBJ2-1; TRBD2 agrees at 10 bases. The CDR3 is made up of 17 amino acids. Germline CDR1 and CDR2: MNHEY and SMNVEV (reference sequence). V lost 3 bases, J lost 4 bases, and 9 bases stayed unmatched. Written as DNA, the CDR3 is TGTGCCAGCAGTTTCCCCGGCCCTAGCGGGGGATACAATGAGCAGTTCTTC. Translated: CASSFPGPSGGYNEQFF.

This chain uses TRBV2 with TRBJ2-7; no clear D gene. CDR3 size: 13 residues. From germline, CDR1 is SNHLY and CDR2 FYNNEI. With 7 bases removed from V and 6 bases from J, the gap between germline ends came to 16 bases. CDR3 DNA: TGTGCCAGCAATCCTCCGTTGAAGCCCGAGCAGTACTTC. It encodes CASNPPLKPEQYF. Looking up the rest from reference TRBV2 and TRBJ2-7 gives the full variable domain: EPEVTQTPSHQVTQMGQEVILRCVPISNHLYFYWYRQILGQKVEFLVSFYNNEISEKSEIFDDQFSVERPDGSNFTLKIRSTKLEDSAMYFCASNPPLKPEQYFGPGTRLTVT.

V is TRBV11-2 and J is TRBJ1-1; D perhaps matches TRBD1 (5 bases). CDR3 size: 11 residues. Germline values: CDR1 SGHAT, CDR2 FQNNGV. Trimming cost V 7 bases and J 10 bases, with 13 bases left between them. The CDR3 spells CASIYDSLAFF. The CDR3 DNA reads as TGTGCCAGCATTTACGACAGTTTAGCTTTCTTT.

The chain joins TRBV18 to TRBJ2-7; D ambiguous. This CDR3 spans 14 amino acids. Trimming took off 0 bases at V and 6 bases at J, with 12 bases between the two ends. CDR1 and CDR2 from the germline V gene are KGHSH and LQKENI. The CDR3 loop is CASSPPVTAGEQYF. The CDR3 bases are TGTGCCAGCTCACCACCCGTTACAGCTGGCGAGCAGTACTTC. The full variable domain, with the rest looked up from reference TRBV18 and TRBJ2-7, is NAGVMQNPRHLVRRRGQEARLRCSPMKGHSHVYWYRQLPEEGLKFMVYLQKENIIDESGMPKERFSAEFPKEGPSILRIQQVVRGDSAAYFCASSPPVTAGEQYFGPGTRLTVT.

The V gene is TRBV16, the J gene TRBJ2-1; 8 bases fit TRBD1. The CDR3 runs 13 residues. From germline, CDR1 is KGHSY and CDR2 FQNENV. Trimming at V came to 2 bases and at J to 8 bases, leaving 2 bases not matched to a gene. The CDR3 coding sequence is TGTGCCAGCAGCCAAGACAGGGGCGATGAGCAGTTCTTC. Encoded protein: CASSQDRGDEQFF.

The genes are TRBV4-1 and TRBJ2-1, with TRBD2 as a possible D gene (5 bases). V lost 5 bases, J lost 5 bases, and 13 bases lay in between. The CDR3 has 14 residues. Per the germline V gene, CDR1 is MGHRA and CDR2 is YSYEKL. CDR3 in amino acids: CASSGTGLNNEQFF. CDR3 DNA: TGCGCCAGCAGCGGTACGGGATTAAACAATGAGCAGTTCTTC.

The rearrangement uses TRBV6-4 and TRBJ2-7; perhaps TRBD1 as D (6 bases). This CDR3 is built from 13 residues. V gave up 5 bases and J gave up 2 bases, with 10 bases separating them. In germline, CDR1 is MRHNA, CDR2 SNTAGT. The CDR3 loop is CASSNRVPYEQYF. DNA of the CDR3: TGTGCCAGCAGTAACAGGGTACCCTACGAGCAGTACTTC.

This rearrangement joins TRBV6-6 to TRBJ2-3; 12 positions agree with TRBD2. The germline CDR1 and CDR2 sequences are MNHNY and SVGAGI (reference sequence). The CDR3 has 16 amino acids. V lost 5 bases and J lost 5; bases outside the gene matches: 8. CDR3 region: CASSLTSGGKGDTQYF. DNA for the CDR3: TGTGCCAGCAGTCTTACTAGCGGGGGGAAAGGAGATACGCAGTATTTT.

The chain is built from TRBV19 and TRBJ2-1; D remains unclear. CDR1 and CDR2 from the germline V gene are LNHDA and SQIVND (reference sequence). V lost 1 base to trimming and J lost 6 bases, with 10 bases between them. This CDR3 contains 14 residues. CDR3 sequence: CASSIVPLGNEQFF. As DNA, the CDR3 is TGTGCCAGTAGTATAGTTCCCCTAGGCAATGAGCAGTTCTTC. Full variable domain (missing parts from reference TRBV19 and TRBJ2-1): DGGITQSPKYLFRKEGQNVTLSCEQNLNHDAMYWYRQDPGQGLRLIYYSQIVNDFQKGDIAEGYSVSREKKESFPLTVTSAQKNPTAFYLCASSIVPLGNEQFFGPGTRLTVL.

The chain recombines TRBV27 with TRBJ1-5, with D unclear. Trimming removed 5 bases at V and 7 bases at J, with 12 bases between. The CDR3 contains 13 residues. Germline CDR1 MNHEY, CDR2 SMNVEV (reference sequence). The CDR3 reads CASSRGVKQPQHF. The CDR3 DNA reads TGTGCCAGCAGTAGAGGAGTAAAACAGCCCCAGCATTTT.

The J gene is TRBJ1-5, the V gene TRBV27; TRBD1 might be the D (5 bases). Trimming stripped 3 bases from V and 4 bases from J, with 16 bases between. In germline, CDR1 is MNHEY, CDR2 SMNVEV (reference sequence). This CDR3 has 16 residues. CDR3 in DNA: TGTGCCAGCAGTTTTATTTGGGGGGAAGCAAATCAGCCCCAGCATTTT. Its protein product is CASSFIWGEANQPQHF.

The CDR3 protein is CASSLEGGEAFF. CDR3 sequence (DNA): TGTGCCAGCAGCTTAGAAGGGGGTGAAGCTTTCTTT. This chain uses TRBV11-1 with TRBJ1-1; D perhaps matches TRBD1 (6 bases). The CDR3 is 12 residues long. Per germline, CDR1 SGHAT and CDR2 FQDESV (reference sequence). Between the trimmed V and J ends, which lost 1 base and 7 bases, there was a span of 7 bases.

The gene calls are TRBV19 and TRBJ1-5, with D perhaps matching TRBD1 (6 bases). The CDR3 is made up of 15 amino acids. V was cut by 4 bases and J by 6 bases, with 16 bases left in between. Germline V gene data show CDR1 as LNHDA and CDR2 as SQIVND (reference sequence). The CDR3, as DNA: TGTGCCAGTAGTACTCGGACAGAATTGGCTCAGCCCCAGCATTTT. This translates into CASSTRTELAQPQHF.

The rearrangement joins TRBV5-4 to TRBJ2-2, with D maybe TRBD1 (6 bases). The V gene lost 0 bases and the J gene lost 0 bases, with 9 bases spanning the gap. There are 16 residues in the CDR3. Per the germline V gene, CDR1 is SGHNT and CDR2 is YYREEE (reference sequence). The chain's CDR3 is CASSLGTASNTGELFF. The DNA for the CDR3 is TGTGCCAGCAGCTTGGGGACAGCCTCGAACACCGGGGAGCTGTTTTTT.

The V call is TRBV7-9, the J call TRBJ2-7; unclear D gene. The CDR3 spans 14 residues. CDR1 and CDR2 (germline): SEHNR, FQNEAQ (reference sequence). V dropped 3 bases and J dropped 2 bases, with 11 bases sitting between them. CDR3 DNA sequence: TGTGCCAGCAGCTTTCTCGACAACACCTACGAGCAGTACTTC. Its protein product is CASSFLDNTYEQYF.

By proportion, this clone is medium-sized. The rearrangement uses TRBV7-8 and TRBJ2-7; TRBD2 aligns across 12 bases. Trimming took 3 bases from V and 3 from J; bases not matched to a gene: 15. Germline CDR1 and CDR2: SGHVS and FQNEAQ. CDR3 length: 19 amino acids. CDR3 sequence reads: CASSFPRLAGAGDVYEQYF. The CDR3 DNA reads TGTGCCAGCAGCTTCCCGAGACTAGCGGGAGCGGGGGACGTCTACGAGCAGTACTTC.

This sequence joins TRBV11-1 and TRBJ1-2; maybe TRBD1 (6 bases). The V end was cut by 4 bases, the J end by 7 bases, with 13 bases between. Germline CDR1 reads SGHAT; CDR2 reads FQDESV (reference sequence). The CDR3 length is 13 residues. The CDR3 nucleotides are TGTGCCAGCAGCTCGGACAGCTTGTCTGGCTACACCTTC. It codes for CASSSDSLSGYTF.

J is TRBJ2-1 and V is TRBV27; the match to TRBD1 covers 8 bases. The CDR3 has 14 residues. Trimming took 4 bases from V and 10 from J; bases not matched to a gene: 9. The V gene's germline CDR1 is MNHEY and CDR2 SMNVEV (reference sequence). CDR3 amino acids: CASSSTGVAREQFF. Here the CDR3 DNA reads TGTGCCAGCAGTTCGACAGGGGTGGCGCGGGAGCAGTTCTTC.

The gene calls are TRBV5-8 and TRBJ1-2, with D hard to call. The CDR3 length is 14 residues. Trimming removed 2 bases from V and 8 bases from J, with 16 bases in between. CDR1 and CDR2 (germline): SGHTS, YDEGEE. CDR3 loop: CASSFLETSGGYTF. DNA for the CDR3: TGTGCCAGCAGCTTTTTGGAGACCTCCGGGGGCTACACCTTC.